This TCR beta chain stems from a study of monozygotic twins with cystic fibrosis. Turning to this clone: As yet, its antigen is unknown.

Study-wide results and limits: Monozygotic CF twin pairs shared significantly more nucleotide-identical clonotypes than unrelated CF individuals did. No link emerged between shared CDR3 counts and age, concordance or severity.

CDR1 is MNHEY, CDR2 SMNVEV, per germline (reference sequence). The CDR3 spans 15 residues. The ends were cut back, 4 bases at V and 4 bases at J, with 17 bases in the middle. Only in-frame clones appear in the TCRdb table, and some are missing; sequencing was by immunoSEQ multiplex PCR. This table holds some 21,000 clones, about 90% found once. The receptor was derived from a girl aged 2 to 9 with cystic fibrosis. The material sequenced was blood. The gene calls are TRBV27 and TRBJ2-7; D unresolved. The CDR3 nucleotides are TGTGCCAGCAGTTCGAGCCAGGCCAAGGGTTACGAGCAGTACTTC. Protein: CASSSSQAKGYEQYF.